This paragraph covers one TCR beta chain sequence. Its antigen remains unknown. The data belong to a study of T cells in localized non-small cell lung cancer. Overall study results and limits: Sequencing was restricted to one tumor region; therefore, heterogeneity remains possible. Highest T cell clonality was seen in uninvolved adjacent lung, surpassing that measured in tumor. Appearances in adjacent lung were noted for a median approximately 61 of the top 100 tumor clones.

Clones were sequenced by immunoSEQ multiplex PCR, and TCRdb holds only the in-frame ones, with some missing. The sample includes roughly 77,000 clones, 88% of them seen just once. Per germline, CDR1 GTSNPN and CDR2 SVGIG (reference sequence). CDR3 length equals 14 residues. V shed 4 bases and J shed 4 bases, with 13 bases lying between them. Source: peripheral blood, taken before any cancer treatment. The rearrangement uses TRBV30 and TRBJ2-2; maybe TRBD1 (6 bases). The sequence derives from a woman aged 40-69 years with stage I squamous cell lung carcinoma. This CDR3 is CAWNRQATTGELFF. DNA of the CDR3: TGTGCCTGGAACCGACAGGCAACCACCGGGGAGCTGTTTTTT.